These T cell receptor beta chains were read from a single sample in a study of OX40 agonist ivuxolimab in advanced cancers. Assay used: immunoSEQ multiplex PCR; TCRdb lists only in-frame clones, some missing. The sample contains about 48,000 clones, roughly nine tenths of which appear only once. The source material was CD4+ or CD8+ T cells sorted from blood, sampled in a trial of the OX40 agonist ivuxolimab. Receptors originate from an adult with an advanced solid tumor such as melanoma, head and neck, liver or kidney cancer. Each CDR3 is given with its conserved first and last residue. The D gene is left open where the match is weak. A clone size is listed for some rows: how often the clone was seen (once, few, many), or a class if it is expanded.

length: 15; V: TRBV2; D: TRBD1; size: .; J: TRBJ1-6; DNA: TGTGCCAGCGCCCGGACAGGGGGAATGGATTCACCCCTCCACTTT; CDR3: CASARTGGMDSPLHF
length: 16; V: TRBV6-1; D: .; size: .; J: TRBJ2-5; DNA: TGTGCCAGCAGTGAAGCGCTAACTAGCAGCCAAGAGACCCAGTACTTC; CDR3: CASSEALTSSQETQYF
length: 15; V: TRBV5-1; D: .; size: .; J: TRBJ2-5; DNA: TGCGCCAGCAGCTTGAACACAGGGACCCAAGAGACCCAGTACTTC; CDR3: CASSLNTGTQETQYF
length: 17; V: TRBV18; D: TRBD1; size: .; J: TRBJ1-4; DNA: TGTGCCAGCTCACCAGATACGAACAGGGGGCCGATTGAAAAACTGTTTTTT; CDR3: CASSPDTNRGPIEKLFF
length: 15; V: TRBV11-2; D: .; size: .; J: TRBJ2-1; DNA: TGTGCCAGCAGCTTAGCGTGGAGCTCCTACAATGAGCAGTTCTTC; CDR3: CASSLAWSSYNEQFF
length: 13; V: TRBV7-8; D: .; size: .; J: TRBJ1-1; DNA: TGTGCCAGCCGCTTGGGACAGAACACTGAAGCTTTCTTT; CDR3: CASRLGQNTEAFF
length: 12; V: TRBV6-1; D: .; size: .; J: TRBJ2-3; DNA: TGTGCCAGCAGCCAGACCACAGATACGCAGTATTTT; CDR3: CASSQTTDTQYF
length: 15; V: TRBV19; D: TRBD2; size: .; J: TRBJ2-2; DNA: TGTGCCAGTAGCCACACTAGCGGGAACACCGGGGAGCTGTTTTTT; CDR3: CASSHTSGNTGELFF
length: 17; V: TRBV5-8; D: .; size: .; J: TRBJ2-3; DNA: TGTGCCAGCAGCTGGAGGGACTTATGGAGGGGCACAGATACGCAGTATTTT; CDR3: CASSWRDLWRGTDTQYF
length: 13; V: TRBV2; D: .; size: few; J: TRBJ1-6; DNA: TGTGCCAGCAGTGAACGGTATAATTCACCCCTCCACTTT; CDR3: CASSERYNSPLHF
length: 13; V: TRBV7-9; D: .; size: .; J: TRBJ1-2; DNA: TGTGCCAGCAGCTTTACAGGGTACTATGGCTACACCTTC; CDR3: CASSFTGYYGYTF
length: 17; V: TRBV4-1; D: TRBD2; size: .; J: TRBJ2-1; DNA: TGCGCCAGCAGCCAAGACCTAGCGGGAGGGACCGTCGATGAGCAGTTCTTC; CDR3: CASSQDLAGGTVDEQFF
length: 13; V: TRBV4-2; D: .; size: .; J: TRBJ2-3; DNA: TGTGCCAGCAGCTTTGGACTTTCAGATACGCAGTATTTT; CDR3: CASSFGLSDTQYF
length: 16; V: TRBV11-2; D: .; size: .; J: TRBJ2-5; DNA: TGTGCCAGCAGCTTCATGGCGGGGCGCGGACAAGAGACCCAGTACTTC; CDR3: CASSFMAGRGQETQYF
length: 14; V: TRBV5-4; D: .; size: .; J: TRBJ1-1; DNA: TGTGCCAGCAGCTTAGAACAGACGAACACTGAAGCTTTCTTT; CDR3: CASSLEQTNTEAFF
length: 15; V: TRBV7-7; D: .; size: once; J: TRBJ1-4; DNA: TGTGCTAGCAGCTTATTGTCCGGGACTAATGAAAAACTGTTTTTT; CDR3: CASSLLSGTNEKLFF
length: 14; V: TRBV9; D: TRBD2; size: medium-sized; J: TRBJ2-2; DNA: TGTGCCAGCAGCGTACTAGCGGGGGCCGGGGAGCTGTTTTTT; CDR3: CASSVLAGAGELFF
length: 13; V: TRBV7-9; D: TRBD2; size: few; J: TRBJ2-7; DNA: TGTGCCAGCAGCGTAGCGGGGGGAGAGGAGCAGTACTTC; CDR3: CASSVAGGEEQYF
length: 14; V: TRBV7-3; D: TRBD1; size: .; J: TRBJ1-5; DNA: TGTGCCAGCCAGGACAGGGGACTATGCCAGCCCCAGCATTTT; CDR3: CASQDRGLCQPQHF
length: 15; V: TRBV27; D: .; size: .; J: TRBJ1-1; DNA: TGTGCCAGCAGGCTCCAAAACAGGCGGAACACTGAAGCTTTCTTT; CDR3: CASRLQNRRNTEAFF
length: 16; V: TRBV7-3; D: .; size: .; J: TRBJ2-3; DNA: TGTGCCAGCAGGGTTACAGCCGGGACCCTCACAGATACGCAGTATTTT; CDR3: CASRVTAGTLTDTQYF
length: 11; V: TRBV30; D: .; size: few; J: TRBJ1-1; DNA: TGTGCCTGGGGGATGAACACTGAAGCTTTCTTT; CDR3: CAWGMNTEAFF
length: 12; V: TRBV6-5; D: .; size: .; J: TRBJ2-2; DNA: TGTGCCAGCAGAATTTACACCGGGGAGCTGTTTTTT; CDR3: CASRIYTGELFF
length: 12; V: TRBV2; D: .; size: .; J: TRBJ1-5; DNA: TGTGCCAGCAGTGGGGGCAATCAGCCCCAGCATTTT; CDR3: CASSGGNQPQHF
length: 15; V: TRBV6-1; D: TRBD2; size: .; J: TRBJ2-1; DNA: TGTGCCAGCAGTAAACGGACTAGCGGGAGCGATGAGCAGTTCTTC; CDR3: CASSKRTSGSDEQFF
length: 14; V: TRBV4-3; D: TRBD1; size: .; J: TRBJ2-7; DNA: TGCGCCAGCAGCCAAGAGAACAGGGGTTACGAGCAGTACTTC; CDR3: CASSQENRGYEQYF
length: 20; V: TRBV10-1; D: TRBD2; size: few; J: TRBJ2-1; DNA: TGCGCCAGCAGTGAGTCGTTTTGGGGTAGCGGGAGGTCGGACTACAATGAGCAGTTCTTC; CDR3: CASSESFWGSGRSDYNEQFF
length: 13; V: TRBV7-3; D: .; size: .; J: TRBJ2-2; DNA: TGTGCCAGCAGCTTAGGGGCTACCGGGGAGCTGTTTTTT; CDR3: CASSLGATGELFF
length: 14; V: TRBV30; D: .; size: .; J: TRBJ1-2; DNA: TGTGCCTGGAGTGTACACTCGGGACCTTATGGCTACACCTTC; CDR3: CAWSVHSGPYGYTF
length: 13; V: TRBV18; D: TRBD1; size: .; J: TRBJ2-7; DNA: TGTGCCAGCTCACTTGGGACAGACTACGAGCAGTACTTC; CDR3: CASSLGTDYEQYF
length: 14; V: TRBV7-2; D: TRBD1; size: .; J: TRBJ1-2; DNA: TGTGCCAGCAGCCCCCGCAGGGGGGTCGATGGCTACACCTTC; CDR3: CASSPRRGVDGYTF